The entry below describes one TCR beta chain. The antigen is undetermined. The data were obtained in a study of OX40 agonist ivuxolimab in advanced cancers. As for the study in general: Patients treated during dose escalation were battling hepatocellular carcinoma, melanoma, renal cell or head and neck cancer. Three patients responded partially, comprising one with hepatocellular carcinoma and two with cutaneous melanoma. Regarding the study as a whole: Expanded clones were, on average, more numerous in CD8+ T cells than in CD4+.

V was shortened by 1 base and J by 0 bases, with 4 bases between the two germline ends. The CDR3 sequence is 13 residues long. In germline, CDR1 is SEHNR, CDR2 FQNEAQ (reference sequence). Measured with immunoSEQ multiplex PCR; TCRdb has only the in-frame clones, and not every one. The sample gives around 35,000 clones, 92% of which show up once; 33% is in the top ten. The sequence was obtained from an adult with an advanced solid tumor such as melanoma, head and neck, liver or kidney cancer. The gene calls are TRBV7-9 and TRBJ2-7; D not resolved. The source was CD4+ or CD8+ T cells sorted from blood, collected in a trial of the OX40 agonist ivuxolimab. The CDR3 is CASSLDSSYEQYF. DNA for the CDR3: TGTGCCAGCAGCTTAGACAGCTCCTACGAGCAGTACTTC. The full variable domain, rest sourced from reference TRBV7-9 and TRBJ2-7, is DTGVSQNPRHKITKRGQNVTFRCDPISEHNRLYWYRQTLGQGPEFLTYFQNEAQLEKSRLLSDRFSAERPKGSFSTLEIQRTEQGDSAMYLCASSLDSSYEQYFGPGTRLTVT.